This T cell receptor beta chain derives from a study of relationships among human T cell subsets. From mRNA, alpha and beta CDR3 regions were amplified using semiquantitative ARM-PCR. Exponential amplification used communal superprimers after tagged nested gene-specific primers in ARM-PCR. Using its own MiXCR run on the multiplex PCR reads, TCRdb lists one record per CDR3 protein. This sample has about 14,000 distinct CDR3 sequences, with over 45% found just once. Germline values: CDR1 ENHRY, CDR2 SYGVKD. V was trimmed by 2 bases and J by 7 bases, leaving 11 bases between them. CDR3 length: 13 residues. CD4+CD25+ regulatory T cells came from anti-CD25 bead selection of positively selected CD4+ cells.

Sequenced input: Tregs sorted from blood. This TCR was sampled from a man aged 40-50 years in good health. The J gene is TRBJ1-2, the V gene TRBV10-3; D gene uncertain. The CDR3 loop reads CAISEVLGSGYTF. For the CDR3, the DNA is TGTGCCATCAGTGAGGTCTTAGGCTCTGGCTACACCTTC.